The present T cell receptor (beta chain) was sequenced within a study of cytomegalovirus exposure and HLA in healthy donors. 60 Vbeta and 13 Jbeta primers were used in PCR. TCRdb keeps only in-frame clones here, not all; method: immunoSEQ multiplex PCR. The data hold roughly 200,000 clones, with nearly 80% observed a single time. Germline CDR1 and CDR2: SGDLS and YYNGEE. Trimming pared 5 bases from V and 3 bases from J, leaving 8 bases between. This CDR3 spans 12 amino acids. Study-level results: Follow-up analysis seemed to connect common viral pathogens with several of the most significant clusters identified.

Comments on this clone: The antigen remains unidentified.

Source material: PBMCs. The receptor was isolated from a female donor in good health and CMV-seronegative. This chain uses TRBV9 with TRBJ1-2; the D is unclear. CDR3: CASRGGDYGYTF. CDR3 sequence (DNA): TGTGCCAGCAGGGGCGGGGACTATGGCTACACCTTC. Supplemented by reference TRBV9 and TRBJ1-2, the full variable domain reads DSGVTQTPKHLITATGQRVTLRCSPRSGDLSVYWYQQSLDQGLQFLIQYYNGEERAKGNILERFSAQQFPDLHSELNLSSLELGDSALYFCASRGGDYGYTFGSGTRLTVV.